The next 14 T cell receptor beta chains were all read from a single sample in a study of blood T cell repertoires in COVID-19 (dated by TCRdb to about 2020). Library construction relied on the immunoSEQ multiplex PCR assay. The immuneACCESS repertoire file appears here via TCRdb, limited to in-frame rearrangements. These files lack a portion of the clones; in checked studies, under half of the deficit traces to unresolved V genes, and the cause of the others is not known. The table for this sample lists hundreds of thousands of clones; about 83% of them were counted only once. Together, the top ten hold roughly 1.2% of the sample. What was sequenced was peripheral blood. The receptors here all came from a young woman with COVID-19, enrolled during active disease.

The chain is built from TRBV5-1 and TRBJ1-5; D is unresolved. The V end lost 0 bases, the J end lost 6 bases, and 13 bases lay between the germline ends. The germline gives CDR1 SGHRS, CDR2 YFSETQ. This CDR3 has 15 amino acids. The CDR3: CASSLVSGTSQPQHF. The CDR3 DNA is TGCGCCAGCAGCTTGGTATCGGGTACGAGTCAGCCCCAGCATTTT. The entire variable domain, with the rest obtained from reference TRBV5-1 and TRBJ1-5, is as follows: KAGVTQTPRYLIKTRGQQVTLSCSPISGHRSVSWYQQTPGQGLQFLFEYFSETQRNKGNFPGRFSGRQFSNSRSEMNVSTLELGDSALYLCASSLVSGTSQPQHFGDGTRLSIL.

The V call is TRBV7-2, the J call TRBJ2-7, with TRBD1 matching over 9 bases. The V and J ends lost 6 bases and 7 bases, in that order; junction bases with no gene match: 7. CDR1 and CDR2 (germline): SGHTA, FQGNSA. There are 13 residues in the CDR3. CDR3 amino acids: CASRQGALGEQYF. CDR3 in DNA: TGTGCCAGCAGACAGGGGGCTTTAGGAGAGCAGTACTTC.

V is TRBV6-1 and J is TRBJ2-7; a possible D gene is TRBD2 (5 bases). V gave up 6 bases and J gave up 5 bases, with 17 bases separating them. The germline V gene encodes CDR1 MNHNS and CDR2 SASEGT. CDR3 length equals 14 residues. CDR3 protein: CASSRRAGLDEQYF. CDR3 bases: TGTGCCAGCAGCCGAAGGGCGGGTTTGGACGAGCAGTACTTC.

The chain couples TRBV7-2 to TRBJ2-3; 9 bases are a match to TRBD2. The CDR3 consists of 17 residues. Trimming cost V 5 bases and J 5 bases; bases outside gene matches: 14. Germline loops: CDR1 SGHTA, CDR2 FQGNSA. The CDR3 DNA reads as TGTGCCAGCAGCCCGAGGGTGCGGGGGGGCATCGGAGATACGCAGTATTTT. Its protein is CASSPRVRGGIGDTQYF.

The genes are TRBV30 and TRBJ2-7, with TRBD2 matching 9 bases. Germline trimming cut 2 bases from V and 12 bases from J; bases unmatched to any gene: 11. This CDR3 region has 13 residues. Looked up from germline, CDR1 is GTSNPN and CDR2 is SVGIG (reference sequence). The DNA for the CDR3 is TGTGCCTGGAGTAGCAAGTCGAGCGGGGGGACGTACTTC. It yields the protein CAWSSKSSGGTYF.

This chain links TRBV6-5 with TRBJ1-5; 7 bases align to TRBD1. After removal of 6 bases from V and 7 bases from J, the junction contained 9 bases not matched to a gene. Germline V gene data show CDR1 as MNHEY and CDR2 as SVGAGI. The CDR3 spans 14 residues. CDR3 residues: CASRARGIRQPQHF. CDR3 DNA sequence: TGTGCCAGCAGAGCCAGGGGGATCCGGCAGCCCCAGCATTTT.

The V gene is TRBV6-5, the J gene TRBJ1-5; the D is unclear. The germline V gene has CDR1 MNHEY and CDR2 SVGAGI. There are 14 residues in the CDR3. The V and J ends lost 5 bases and 0 bases respectively, with 8 bases between them. CDR3 loop: CASSPQISNQPQHF. CDR3 DNA: TGTGCCAGCAGTCCTCAGATTAGCAATCAGCCCCAGCATTTT.

The chain is built from TRBV19 and TRBJ1-6; 9 nucleotides line up with TRBD1. V gave up 7 bases and J gave up 7 bases; unmatched junction bases: 8. Germline values: CDR1 LNHDA, CDR2 SQIVND (reference sequence). The CDR3 has 15 residues. The CDR3 nucleotides read TGTGCCAGTACTACGGACAGGGGAAGAAATTCACCCCTCCACTTT. Translated: CASTTDRGRNSPLHF.

This clone came up a few times. The CDR3 protein is CASSFGGSGTGELFF. Written as DNA, the CDR3 is TGCGCCAGCAGTTTTGGCGGGAGCGGCACCGGGGAGCTGTTTTTT. The rearrangement uses TRBV5-1 and TRBJ2-2, with 7 bases matching TRBD2. This CDR3 comprises 15 residues. CDR1 and CDR2 from the germline V gene are SGHRS and YFSETQ. With 5 bases clipped from V and 4 bases from J, the junction kept 8 bases outside the gene matches.

The chain is built from TRBV15 and TRBJ1-2, with TRBD1 matching over 8 bases. The CDR3 loop spans 17 amino acids. CDR1 and CDR2 from the germline V gene are LNHNV and YYDKDF (reference sequence). Unmatched junction bases numbered 9, after V lost 3 bases and J lost 0 bases. The CDR3 spells CATSRPGQAFSNYGYTF. CDR3 DNA sequence: TGTGCCACCAGCAGGCCGGGACAGGCCTTCTCTAACTATGGCTACACCTTC.

This clone was seen more than once but under ten times. This rearrangement joins TRBV2 to TRBJ2-7, with 11 bases that match TRBD2. From germline, CDR1 is SNHLY and CDR2 FYNNEI. Trimming cost V 7 bases and J 6 bases; bases outside gene matches: 5. The CDR3 has 13 amino acids. The CDR3, as DNA: TGTGCCAGCAAGGAGGGACTAGCGGTCGAGCAGTACTTC. It translates to CASKEGLAVEQYF.

The chain is built from TRBV7-3 and TRBJ2-1, with 9 bases matching TRBD1. After removal of 4 bases from V and 0 bases from J, the junction contained 4 bases not matched to a gene. This CDR3 has 16 amino acids. Germline V lookup: CDR1 SGHTA, CDR2 FQGTGA. The CDR3 DNA reads as TGTGCCAGCAGCTCGGGGACAGGGAGCTCCTACAATGAGCAGTTCTTC. Amino acids: CASSSGTGSSYNEQFF.

This chain uses TRBV4-2 with TRBJ2-7; TRBD2 aligns across 11 bases. In germline, CDR1 is LGHNA, CDR2 YNFKEQ. The V gene end was trimmed by 1 base and the J gene end by 6 bases; junction bases not matched to a gene: 14. The CDR3 has 18 residues. The CDR3: CASSQALRTGTSGSEQYF. DNA for the CDR3: TGTGCCAGCAGCCAAGCCCTAAGAACCGGGACTAGCGGTAGCGAGCAGTACTTC.

The J gene is TRBJ2-1, the V gene TRBV28; 8 nucleotides line up with TRBD1. Germline lookup yields CDR1 MDHEN and CDR2 SYDVKM. The CDR3 loop spans 18 amino acids. J gave up 3 bases and V 4 bases, and 14 bases lay outside the gene matches. The CDR3 reads CASSSKPGGPARYNEQFF. The CDR3 region has the DNA TGTGCCAGCAGTTCGAAACCAGGGGGCCCGGCCCGCTACAATGAGCAGTTCTTC.